These T cell receptor beta chains were read from a single sample in a study of human T cells and chemical hapten exposure. One entry per CDR3 protein, called by TCRdb with MiXCR from the RACE reads. Among around 120,000 distinct CDR3 sequences listed, approximately 13% were seen once. Sample: whole blood, taken in connection with sensitization to the hapten diphenylcyclopropenone (DPC). Receptors were obtained from a woman in her late teens or twenties with alopecia areata. Some clones in this sample may be carry-over from other donors' samples. CDR3s include the opening cysteine and the closing phenylalanine or tryptophan. The order of the fields is V gene, D gene, J gene, clone size, CDR3 protein, CDR3 DNA. D genes are given only for firm matches. Not all rows give a size; the values are once, few, many and, for expanded clones, a class.

v_gene: TRBV5-1; d_gene: TRBD1; j_gene: TRBJ2-7; abundance: few; CDR3aa: CASSLLQGADYEQYF; CDR3nt: TGCGCCAGCAGCTTGCTCCAGGGGGCGGACTACGAGCAGTACTTC
v_gene: TRBV29-1; d_gene: .; j_gene: TRBJ2-1; abundance: .; CDR3aa: CSVDAPGTINEQFF; CDR3nt: TGCAGCGTTGATGCCCCCGGGACCATCAATGAGCAGTTCTTC
v_gene: TRBV12-3/TRBV12-4; d_gene: .; j_gene: TRBJ1-1; abundance: few; CDR3aa: CASRGDDGTEAFF; CDR3nt: TGTGCCAGCAGGGGGGACGACGGCACTGAAGCTTTCTTT
v_gene: TRBV7-2; d_gene: TRBD2; j_gene: TRBJ2-7; abundance: few; CDR3aa: CASSLEGLAGGPYEQYF; CDR3nt: TGTGCCAGCAGCTTAGAGGGTCTAGCGGGGGGGCCCTACGAGCAGTACTTC
v_gene: TRBV28; d_gene: .; j_gene: TRBJ2-2; abundance: few; CDR3aa: CASSSRRLTNTGELFF; CDR3nt: TGTGCCAGCAGTTCCCGCCGGCTAACGAACACCGGGGAGCTGTTTTTT
v_gene: TRBV20-1; d_gene: .; j_gene: TRBJ2-3; abundance: .; CDR3aa: CSAPLRLLGETQYF; CDR3nt: TGCAGTGCTCCCCTCCGCCTCCTCGGGGAGACGCAGTATTTT
v_gene: TRBV2; d_gene: .; j_gene: TRBJ2-2; abundance: .; CDR3aa: CASSPGPRDTGELFF; CDR3nt: TGTGCCAGCAGCCCTGGTCCTAGGGATACCGGGGAGCTGTTTTTT
v_gene: TRBV5-1; d_gene: TRBD1; j_gene: TRBJ2-7; abundance: .; CDR3aa: CASSLQGAIDEQYF; CDR3nt: TGCGCCAGCAGCTTGCAGGGGGCTATCGACGAGCAGTACTTC
v_gene: TRBV18; d_gene: .; j_gene: TRBJ1-3; abundance: .; CDR3aa: CASSPPGRTGNTTYF; CDR3nt: TGTGCCAGCTCCCCACCAGGACGGACTGGAAACACCACATATTTT
v_gene: TRBV20-1; d_gene: TRBD2; j_gene: TRBJ2-2; abundance: many; CDR3aa: CSAGGRYGELFF; CDR3nt: TGCAGTGCGGGAGGGCGTTACGGGGAGCTGTTTTTT
v_gene: TRBV27; d_gene: .; j_gene: TRBJ1-1; abundance: many; CDR3aa: CASSLVQGGTEAFF; CDR3nt: TGTGCCAGCAGTTTAGTGCAAGGGGGCACTGAAGCTTTCTTT
v_gene: TRBV5-1; d_gene: .; j_gene: TRBJ1-2; abundance: .; CDR3aa: CASNPRRPWSYGYTF; CDR3nt: TGCGCCAGCAATCCGAGGAGGCCCTGGAGCTATGGCTACACCTTC
v_gene: TRBV2; d_gene: TRBD2; j_gene: TRBJ2-5; abundance: .; CDR3aa: CATGLAQGTQYF; CDR3nt: TGTGCCACCGGACTAGCTCAGGGGACCCAGTACTTC
v_gene: TRBV3-1; d_gene: TRBD1; j_gene: TRBJ1-6; abundance: many; CDR3aa: CASSQDLDRNSPLHF; CDR3nt: TGTGCCAGCAGCCAAGATTTGGACAGGAATTCACCCCTCCACTTT
v_gene: TRBV6-6; d_gene: TRBD1; j_gene: TRBJ2-7; abundance: few; CDR3aa: CASSHVGQGGEQYF; CDR3nt: TGTGCCAGCAGTCACGTCGGACAGGGAGGCGAGCAGTACTTC
v_gene: TRBV7-8; d_gene: .; j_gene: TRBJ2-1; abundance: few; CDR3aa: CASSLGPSSYNEQFF; CDR3nt: TGTGCCAGCAGCTTAGGGCCGAGCTCCTACAATGAGCAGTTCTTC
v_gene: TRBV19; d_gene: TRBD1; j_gene: TRBJ1-5; abundance: few; CDR3aa: CASSIGRDRGLSNQPQHF; CDR3nt: TGTGCCAGTAGTATTGGAAGGGACAGGGGCCTTAGCAATCAGCCCCAGCATTTT
v_gene: TRBV20-1; d_gene: .; j_gene: TRBJ2-1; abundance: few; CDR3aa: CSARDDRGLSYNEQFF; CDR3nt: TGCAGTGCTAGAGACGACAGGGGACTATCCTACAATGAGCAGTTCTTC
v_gene: TRBV5-6; d_gene: .; j_gene: TRBJ2-1; abundance: many; CDR3aa: CASSLVRLSSYNEQFF; CDR3nt: TGTGCCAGCAGCTTGGTTCGGCTAAGCTCCTACAATGAGCAGTTCTTC
v_gene: TRBV10-3; d_gene: TRBD1; j_gene: TRBJ2-1; abundance: .; CDR3aa: CATKGTGGYNEQFF; CDR3nt: TGTGCCACCAAAGGGACAGGGGGCTACAATGAGCAGTTCTTC
v_gene: TRBV20-1; d_gene: .; j_gene: TRBJ2-3; abundance: .; CDR3aa: CSADGVSTDTQYF; CDR3nt: TGCAGTGCTGATGGCGTTAGCACAGATACGCAGTATTTT
v_gene: TRBV5-8; d_gene: TRBD2; j_gene: TRBJ2-1; abundance: .; CDR3aa: CASSSGVLSYNEQFF; CDR3nt: TGTGCCAGCAGCAGCGGGGTCCTCTCCTACAATGAGCAGTTCTTC
v_gene: TRBV18; d_gene: TRBD2; j_gene: TRBJ2-3; abundance: few; CDR3aa: CASSTNTLAGSSTDTQYF; CDR3nt: TGTGCCAGCTCTACAAACACCCTAGCGGGGAGCAGCACAGATACGCAGTATTTT
v_gene: TRBV10-3; d_gene: .; j_gene: TRBJ1-2; abundance: .; CDR3aa: CAISAAGADYGYTF; CDR3nt: TGTGCCATCAGTGCGGCGGGGGCTGACTATGGCTACACCTTC
v_gene: TRBV28; d_gene: .; j_gene: TRBJ1-5; abundance: many; CDR3aa: CASSPTGYGNQPQHF; CDR3nt: TGTGCCAGCAGTCCTACAGGGTATGGCAATCAGCCCCAGCATTTT
v_gene: TRBV23-1; d_gene: TRBD1; j_gene: TRBJ2-2; abundance: many; CDR3aa: CASTPTVGTGVYTGELFF; CDR3nt: TGCGCCAGCACTCCCACCGTCGGGACAGGGGTCTACACCGGGGAGCTGTTTTTT
v_gene: TRBV6-2/TRBV6-3; d_gene: .; j_gene: TRBJ2-3; abundance: .; CDR3aa: CASRPGPSTDTQYF; CDR3nt: TGTGCCAGCAGACCGGGACCTAGCACAGATACGCAGTATTTT
v_gene: TRBV7-9; d_gene: .; j_gene: TRBJ1-4; abundance: .; CDR3aa: CASSQNRADSGEKLFF; CDR3nt: TGTGCCAGCAGCCAGAACAGGGCCGATTCCGGGGAAAAACTGTTTTTT
v_gene: TRBV30; d_gene: TRBD2; j_gene: TRBJ2-3; abundance: few; CDR3aa: CAWAGTSGVRDTQYF; CDR3nt: TGTGCCTGGGCCGGGACTAGCGGGGTTAGAGATACGCAGTATTTT
v_gene: TRBV14; d_gene: .; j_gene: TRBJ2-3; abundance: many; CDR3aa: CASSPISEDTQYF; CDR3nt: TGTGCCAGCAGCCCCATTTCGGAAGATACGCAGTATTTT
v_gene: TRBV6-1; d_gene: TRBD1; j_gene: TRBJ2-6; abundance: few; CDR3aa: CASRAGGSGANVLTF; CDR3nt: TGTGCCAGCAGGGCAGGGGGCTCTGGGGCCAACGTCCTGACTTTC
v_gene: TRBV20-1; d_gene: .; j_gene: TRBJ1-2; abundance: few; CDR3aa: CSASPGLYGYTF; CDR3nt: TGCAGTGCTAGTCCAGGACTCTATGGCTACACCTTC
v_gene: TRBV4-2; d_gene: TRBD1; j_gene: TRBJ2-3; abundance: few; CDR3aa: CASSPDRGDTQYF; CDR3nt: TGTGCCAGCAGCCCCGACAGGGGAGATACGCAGTATTTT
v_gene: TRBV6-2/TRBV6-3; d_gene: .; j_gene: TRBJ2-3; abundance: few; CDR3aa: CASSHVATQYF; CDR3nt: TGTGCCAGCAGCCATGTGGCGACGCAGTATTTT
v_gene: TRBV5-6; d_gene: TRBD2; j_gene: TRBJ2-3; abundance: few; CDR3aa: CASSDGLAGYTDTQYF; CDR3nt: TGTGCCAGCAGCGACGGACTAGCGGGGTACACAGATACGCAGTATTTT
v_gene: TRBV11-2; d_gene: .; j_gene: TRBJ2-5; abundance: .; CDR3aa: CASSSKRETQYF; CDR3nt: TGTGCCAGCAGCTCGAAGCGGGAGACCCAGTACTTC